The subject of this entry is one T cell receptor beta chain. This entry comes from a study of blood T cell repertoires in COVID-19. Overall study context: Samples came from the United States, Italy and Spain, spanning acute and convalescent COVID-19.

Methods used by the authors: Reference gene primer amplification gave nucleated cell count estimates. Clones were read by immunoSEQ multiplex PCR, and TCRdb kept only the in-frame ones, dropping some. The DNA gave D and trimming, while V, J and clone size come from that table. The table includes 70,000 to 95,000 clones, 86% detected once. The source is a human donor in a cohort sampled during active COVID-19. Sequencing used peripheral blood.

This CDR3 is CASLTYGIFAGYTF. In DNA, the CDR3 is TGTGCCAGCCTGACATACGGGATTTTCGCTGGCTACACCTTC. The V gene is TRBV6-5, the J gene TRBJ1-2; D is unresolved. CDR1 and CDR2 from the germline V gene are MNHEY and SVGAGI. The length of the CDR3 is 14 residues. V was shortened by 8 bases and J by 7 bases, with 20 bases between the two germline ends.